This TCR beta chain was observed in a study of cytomegalovirus exposure and HLA in healthy donors. Study results and limitations: On later analysis, the bulk of CMV-associated TCR beta chains appeared to be HLA-restricted. Equally common other TCR beta chains were less clonally expanded than HLA-associated ones, a later analysis found. TCR beta chain V- and J-gene trimming was linked, in a later analysis, to a missense variant in DCLRE1C.

13 Jbeta primers and 60 Vbeta primers were used for the PCR. The protocol was immunoSEQ multiplex PCR, while the TCRdb copy is restricted to in-frame clones and leaves out a portion. The table lists 35,000 to 55,000 clones, over 55% of them singletons. Of note for this clone: Its target is not known.

This CDR3 is built from 11 residues. Per the germline V gene, CDR1 is DFQATT and CDR2 is SNEGSKA (reference sequence). J is TRBJ1-1 and V is TRBV20-1, with D unclear. This clonotype was sampled from a human donor in good health. Sequenced input: PBMCs. The CDR3 spells CRALRGTEAFF. The DNA for the CDR3 is TGCAGGGCCCTTCGGGGTACTGAAGCTTTCTTT.